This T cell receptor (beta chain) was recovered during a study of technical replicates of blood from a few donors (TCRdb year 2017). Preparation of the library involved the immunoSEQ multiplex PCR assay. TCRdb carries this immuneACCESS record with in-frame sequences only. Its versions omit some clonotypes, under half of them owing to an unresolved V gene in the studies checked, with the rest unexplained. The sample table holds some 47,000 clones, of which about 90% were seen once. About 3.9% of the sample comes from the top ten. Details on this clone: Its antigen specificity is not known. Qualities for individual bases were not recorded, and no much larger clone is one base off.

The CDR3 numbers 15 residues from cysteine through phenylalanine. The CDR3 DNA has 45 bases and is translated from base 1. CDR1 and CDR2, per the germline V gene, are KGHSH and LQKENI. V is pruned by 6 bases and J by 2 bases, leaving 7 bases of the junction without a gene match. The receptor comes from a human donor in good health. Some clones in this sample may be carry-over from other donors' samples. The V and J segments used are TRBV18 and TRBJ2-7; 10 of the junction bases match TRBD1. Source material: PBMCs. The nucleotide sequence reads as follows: TGTGCCAGCTCGCCAGGACAGGGGGATACCTACGAGCAGTACTTC. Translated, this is CASSPGQGDTYEQYF.